This TCR beta chain was sequenced for a study of cytomegalovirus exposure and HLA in healthy donors. Study background: Among about 179 million T cells, an earlier analysis found roughly 120 million unique TCR beta sequences.

Samples came from healthy bone marrow donors. CDR3 length: 17 residues. Germline CDR1 is LNHDA and CDR2 is SQIVND (reference sequence). V lost 0 bases, J lost 10 bases, and 21 bases lay in between. Primers: 60 Vbeta forward and 13 Jbeta reverse. Profiled with immunoSEQ multiplex PCR; TCRdb holds only in-frame clones, not every one. The sample records 160,000 or so clones, almost 80% being singletons. Overall study results and limits: A later analysis by the authors found several of the most significant clusters apparently linked to common viral pathogens.

On this clone itself: The target antigen is unknown.

This TCR was sampled from a woman in her forties or fifties in good health and CMV-seronegative. The sequencing sample was made of PBMCs. The chain uses TRBV19 and TRBJ2-2, with D possibly matching TRBD2 (5 bases). CDR3 bases: TGTGCCAGTAGTATAGATCAATTCTACGGCGGGCAGGTGGAGCTGTTTTTT. Translated: CASSIDQFYGGQVELFF. The full variable domain, its missing parts supplied by reference TRBV19 and TRBJ2-2, is DGGITQSPKYLFRKEGQNVTLSCEQNLNHDAMYWYRQDPGQGLRLIYYSQIVNDFQKGDIAEGYSVSREKKESFPLTVTSAQKNPTAFYLCASSIDQFYGGQVELFFGEGSRLTVL.